A single sample is the source of the 29 T cell receptor beta chains below, sequenced in a study of vaccination and CD4 T cells after COVID-19. The antigens these receptors bind are not known. Treatment reported: approximately 10-day PBMC culture with coronavirus spike peptide pools or control peptides (ViraFEST assay). At the Johns Hopkins FTIC core, DNA taken from cultured CD4+ T cells was sequenced by way of the Oncomine TCR Beta short-read assay. TCRdb fed the PCR reads into MiXCR, producing one record per CDR3 protein. The sample consists of roughly 7,000 distinct CDR3 sequences, roughly 23% of them appearing once. This material consisted of CD4+ T cells from blood, cultured in vitro, taken after SARS-CoV-2 vaccination. The receptors shown here come from a human donor who had recovered from COVID-19.

This chain joins TRBV7-2 and TRBJ1-2; the D gene is possibly TRBD1 (5 bases). V was trimmed by 2 bases and J by 8 bases, leaving 18 bases between them. Germline CDR1 SGHTA, CDR2 FQGNSA. This CDR3 is 15 amino acids long. CDR3: CASSLMSGTESGYTF. As DNA, the CDR3 is TGTGCCAGCAGCTTAATGTCAGGGACTGAATCCGGCTACACCTTC.

J is TRBJ2-5 and V is TRBV5-1; unclear D gene. Germline V gene data show CDR1 as SGHRS and CDR2 as YFSETQ. Trimming shortened V by 0 bases and J by 2 bases, and 11 bases separated the two germline ends. The CDR3 extends over 15 amino acids. CDR3 sequence: CASSLDGLGQETQYF. The CDR3 DNA sequence: TGCGCCAGCAGCTTGGACGGGCTGGGGCAAGAGACCCAGTACTTC.

This clonotype is termed medium-sized. The gene calls are TRBV7-6 and TRBJ1-2; D is unresolved. Trimming left V 2 bases short and J 4 bases short, with 14 bases between. This CDR3 has 15 amino acids. Germline assignment: CDR1 SGHVS and CDR2 FNYEAQ. The CDR3 is CASSLTIQSPYGYTF. For the CDR3, the DNA is TGTGCCAGCAGCTTAACTATACAGAGCCCCTATGGCTACACCTTC.

For this clonotype: This is likely an artifact of a read error, given a far larger clone one base away. This is likely a read error, given that the CDR3 carries no conserved phenylalanine or tryptophan at its end. The rearrangement links TRBV6-6 to TRBJ1-2, with 11 bases fitting TRBD1. Unmatched junction bases numbered 3, after V lost 5 bases and J lost 7 bases. CDR3 length equals 13 residues. Per germline, CDR1 MNHNY and CDR2 SVGAGI (reference sequence). The CDR3 coding sequence is TGTGCCAGCAGTAGGACAGGGGGCCTTGGCTACACCCTC. This translates into CASSRTGGLGYTL.

This chain links TRBV28 with TRBJ1-1; unclear D gene. The CDR3 sequence is 13 residues long. Trimming cost V 3 bases and J 1 base, with 6 bases left between them. Germline lookup yields CDR1 MDHEN and CDR2 SYDVKM. The CDR3 bases are TGTGCCAGCAGTTTGTACGGGAACACTGAAGCTTTCTTT. As protein: CASSLYGNTEAFF.

This clonotype has more than one count but fewer than ten. The V gene is TRBV27, the J gene TRBJ2-1, with 7 bases matching TRBD2. This CDR3 comprises 17 residues. CDR1 is MNHEY, CDR2 SMNVEV, per germline (reference sequence). J gave up 8 bases and V 5 bases, and 18 bases lay outside the gene matches. The CDR3 coding sequence is TGTGCCAGCAGTCCCCTTGGACTAGTACCGCTTTGGGATGAGCAGTTCTTC. Residues: CASSPLGLVPLWDEQFF.

This clonotype was counted between two and nine times. The chain links TRBV19 to TRBJ2-7; the D is unclear. There are 13 residues in the CDR3. Germline assignment: CDR1 LNHDA and CDR2 SQIVND (reference sequence). V gave up 8 bases and J gave up 4 bases, with 15 bases separating them. The CDR3 DNA follows: TGTGCCAGTGGGGATCTCAATGGGTACGAGCAGTACTTC. Its translation is CASGDLNGYEQYF. The whole variable domain, filled in from reference TRBV19 and TRBJ2-7, reads DGGITQSPKYLFRKEGQNVTLSCEQNLNHDAMYWYRQDPGQGLRLIYYSQIVNDFQKGDIAEGYSVSREKKESFPLTVTSAQKNPTAFYLCASGDLNGYEQYFGPGTRLTVT.

The chain couples TRBV5-1 to TRBJ2-5; D perhaps matches TRBD1 (6 bases). The V end was cut by 7 bases, the J end by 4 bases, with 14 bases between. There are 13 residues in the CDR3. The V gene's germline CDR1 is SGHRS and CDR2 YFSETQ. DNA of the CDR3: TGCGCCAGCGGCCAACCACAGGGAGAGACCCAGTACTTC. This sequence encodes CASGQPQGETQYF. The variable domain in full, completed from reference TRBV5-1 and TRBJ2-5, reads KAGVTQTPRYLIKTRGQQVTLSCSPISGHRSVSWYQQTPGQGLQFLFEYFSETQRNKGNFPGRFSGRQFSNSRSEMNVSTLELGDSALYLCASGQPQGETQYFGPGTRLLVL.

This clonotype was seen a few times. The V gene is TRBV20-1, the J gene TRBJ1-5, with D tentatively TRBD1 (5 bases). The germline V gene encodes CDR1 DFQATT and CDR2 SNEGSKA (reference sequence). The CDR3 covers 18 residues. The V end was cut by 0 bases, the J end by 7 bases, with 25 bases between. In nucleotides, the CDR3 is TGCAGTGCTAGAGATATGAGGAGCGGAGGGGTCGGGTTCCAGCCCCAGCATTTT. Translating it yields CSARDMRSGGVGFQPQHF.

The chain has TRBV19 and TRBJ1-2, with D unresolved. Trimming pared 8 bases from V and 6 bases from J, leaving 16 bases between. This CDR3 is 13 amino acids long. Germline CDR1 LNHDA, CDR2 SQIVND (reference sequence). The CDR3 DNA is TGTGCCAGTGGCCCTACGGAATCAGATGGCTACACCTTC. Translating gives CASGPTESDGYTF. Supplemented by reference TRBV19 and TRBJ1-2, the full variable domain reads DGGITQSPKYLFRKEGQNVTLSCEQNLNHDAMYWYRQDPGQGLRLIYYSQIVNDFQKGDIAEGYSVSREKKESFPLTVTSAQKNPTAFYLCASGPTESDGYTFGSGTRLTVV.

Only a few counts were recorded for this clonotype. The rearrangement links TRBV6-1 to TRBJ2-5, with 12 bases lining up with TRBD2. This CDR3 region has 17 residues. Per the germline V gene, CDR1 is MNHNS and CDR2 is SASEGT. Trimming at V came to 6 bases and at J to 6 bases, leaving 14 bases not matched to a gene. The CDR3 reads CASSSTQGLAGGKTQYF. CDR3 DNA: TGTGCCAGCAGCTCAACTCAGGGGCTAGCGGGGGGGAAGACCCAGTACTTC.

This clonotype appeared a few times. The CDR3 sequence is CSAGSSYNEQFF. In DNA, the CDR3 is TGCAGTGCCGGTAGCTCCTACAATGAGCAGTTCTTC. The chain uses TRBV20-1 and TRBJ2-1; D is ambiguous. Germline assignment: CDR1 DFQATT and CDR2 SNEGSKA (reference sequence). The V end was cut by 6 bases, the J end by 0 bases, with 6 bases between. CDR3 length: 12 amino acids.

The rearrangement links TRBV30 to TRBJ1-2; TRBD1 is a possible D gene (5 bases). The CDR3 is 13 amino acids. Trimming stripped 2 bases from V and 6 bases from J, with 13 bases between. Germline V lookup: CDR1 GTSNPN, CDR2 SVGIG (reference sequence). In DNA, the CDR3 is TGTGCCTGGAGTACCAGAGGGGCTCATGGCTACACCTTC. Its translation is CAWSTRGAHGYTF.

The J gene is TRBJ1-6, the V gene TRBV20-1; D is undetermined. V was trimmed by 1 base and J by 6 bases, leaving 13 bases between them. The CDR3 loop spans 15 amino acids. Germline V gene sequence: CDR1 DFQATT, CDR2 SNEGSKA (reference sequence). The CDR3, as DNA: TGCAGTGCTAGAGCAAGGGCTTTATTTAATTCACCCCTCCACTTT. Amino acid sequence: CSARARALFNSPLHF.

The chain recombines TRBV6-2 or TRBV6-3 with TRBJ1-5; tentative D call: TRBD1 (6 bases). Per germline, CDR1 MNHEY and CDR2 SVGEGT. This CDR3 spans 16 amino acids. With 7 bases removed from V and 3 bases from J, the gap between germline ends came to 19 bases. CDR3 region: CASTRVGTPNNQPQHF. The CDR3 DNA follows: TGTGCCAGCACCCGGGTTGGGACACCTAACAATCAGCCCCAGCATTTT.

V usage is TRBV20-1 and J usage is TRBJ1-2; D is perhaps TRBD1 (6 bases). The CDR3 spans 12 residues. Trimming cost V 6 bases and J 4 bases, with 12 bases left between them. Per germline, CDR1 DFQATT and CDR2 SNEGSKA (reference sequence). The CDR3 loop is CSAPTGPYGYTF. As DNA, the CDR3 is TGCAGTGCACCGACAGGACCCTATGGCTACACCTTC.

This clonotype ranks as medium-sized (0.01 to 0.1%). CDR3 nucleotide sequence: TGCAGTGCTAGCGTCAGGGTGGAGGGTGGCTACACCTTC. Amino acids: CSASVRVEGGYTF. The rearrangement uses TRBV20-1 and TRBJ1-2; a possible D gene is TRBD1 (5 bases). Between the trimmed V and J ends, which lost 3 bases and 7 bases, there was a span of 15 bases. CDR3 length: 13 residues. The V gene's germline CDR1 is DFQATT and CDR2 SNEGSKA (reference sequence).

The chain recombines TRBV2 with TRBJ1-5; TRBD1 matches at 7 bases. Germline CDR1 reads SNHLY; CDR2 reads FYNNEI. J was trimmed by 4 bases and V by 8 bases; bases with no gene match: 5. This CDR3 region has 13 residues. In DNA, the CDR3 is TGTGCCAGCCATGGGACAGTTAATCAGCCCCAGCATTTT. Protein sequence: CASHGTVNQPQHF.

The chain couples TRBV6-1 to TRBJ1-2; weak D call: TRBD1 (6 bases). CDR3 length: 14 residues. Germline CDR1 reads MNHNS; CDR2 reads SASEGT. V was cut by 5 bases and J by 4 bases, with 14 bases left in between. CDR3 nucleotide sequence: TGTGCCAGCAGTCGGACAGTCCCCTTCTATGGCTACACCTTC. It translates to CASSRTVPFYGYTF.

In its sample, this clonotype is medium-sized. V gene TRBV6-2 or TRBV6-3 combines with J gene TRBJ1-2, with 7 bases aligning to TRBD1. Germline CDR1 and CDR2: MNHEY and SVGEGT. The CDR3 is 13 residues long. V shed 5 bases and J 7 bases; nucleotides not matched to a gene: 7. Here the CDR3 reads CASSARGGSGYTF. CDR3 DNA sequence: TGTGCCAGCAGTGCCCGAGGGGGCTCTGGCTACACCTTC.

The chain employs TRBV7-3 and TRBJ2-7, with TRBD1 matching over 7 bases. The V segment lost 5 bases and the J segment 4 bases; nucleotides outside the gene matches: 11. Per germline, CDR1 SGHTA and CDR2 FQGTGA. This CDR3 spans 15 amino acids. The CDR3 DNA is TGTGCCAGCAGCAAACAAACCGGGACAGCTTACGAGCAGTACTTC. Amino acid sequence: CASSKQTGTAYEQYF.

The V and J genes are TRBV6-4 and TRBJ1-2; D is possibly TRBD1 (5 bases). The CDR3 consists of 15 residues. V dropped 2 bases and J dropped 7 bases, with 17 bases sitting between them. Germline V gene lookup returns CDR1 MRHNA and CDR2 SNTAGT. The CDR3 nucleotides are TGTGCCAGCAGTGACACCTTTGGGGCGACCTTTGGCTACACCTTC. Protein sequence: CASSDTFGATFGYTF.

This chain joins TRBV6-4 and TRBJ2-1; D gene unclear. CDR3 length equals 16 residues. Germline lookup yields CDR1 MRHNA and CDR2 SNTAGT. Trimming took off 0 bases at V and 4 bases at J, with 13 bases between the two ends. Here the CDR3 reads CASSDSMRKPYNEQFF. The CDR3 bases are TGTGCCAGCAGTGACTCGATGCGGAAACCTTACAATGAGCAGTTCTTC.

The table lists this clonotype with a few counts. The chain combines TRBV6-1 with TRBJ2-1; 9 bases are shared with TRBD1. This CDR3 contains 16 residues. The germline CDR1 and CDR2 sequences are MNHNS and SASEGT. V dropped 4 bases and J dropped 6; count of bases not matched to a gene: 10. CDR3 in DNA: TGTGCCAGCAGTGGGATGCAGGGACAGGGAGGCAATGAGCAGTTCTTC. It codes for CASSGMQGQGGNEQFF.

V usage is TRBV7-2 and J usage is TRBJ2-1; the match to TRBD2 covers 10 bases. Germline CDR1 SGHTA, CDR2 FQGNSA. CDR3 length equals 15 residues. Trimming took 6 bases from V and 4 from J; bases not matched to a gene: 6. DNA of the CDR3: TGTGCCAGCAGTTCTAGCGGGAGAGGGTACAATGAGCAGTTCTTC. Residues: CASSSSGRGYNEQFF.

The chain employs TRBV28 and TRBJ2-2; 7 positions agree with TRBD2. Germline V gives CDR1 MDHEN, CDR2 SYDVKM. V was pared by 1 base and J by 13 bases, with 6 bases of the junction left unmatched. This CDR3 contains 13 residues. The CDR3, as DNA: TGTGCCAGCAGTTTATTAAGGGAGGGCGGGCTGTTTTTT. Its protein is CASSLLREGGLFF.

There are a few counts of this clonotype. The chain carries TRBV24-1 and TRBJ2-7; 14 bases are a match to TRBD2. V lost 4 bases to trimming and J lost 3 bases; unmatched junction nucleotides: 4. CDR1 KGHDR and CDR2 SFDVKD come from the germline V gene. The CDR3 spans 16 residues. CDR3 in amino acids: CATSDSGTSGSYEQYF. CDR3 coding DNA: TGTGCCACCAGTGACTCTGGGACTAGCGGGAGCTACGAGCAGTACTTC.

This clonotype was found a few times. The chain combines TRBV19 with TRBJ1-2; D ambiguous. V was shortened by 5 bases and J by 0 bases, with 13 bases between the two germline ends. In germline, CDR1 is LNHDA, CDR2 SQIVND (reference sequence). The CDR3 is made up of 15 amino acids. DNA of the CDR3: TGTGCCAGTAGTCAACAGAGTTATACTAACTATGGCTACACCTTC. This codes for CASSQQSYTNYGYTF.

The chain joins TRBV14 to TRBJ1-2; the match to TRBD1 covers 8 bases. The CDR3 runs to 15 residues. Germline trimming cut 4 bases from V and 4 bases from J; bases unmatched to any gene: 8. The germline gives CDR1 SGHDN, CDR2 FVKESK. As DNA, the CDR3 is TGTGCCAGCAGCCCACGGACAGGGAGCTTCTATGGCTACACCTTC. Residues: CASSPRTGSFYGYTF.